Listed here is a single T cell receptor beta chain. Original data processing: The authors estimated nucleated cell counts from reference gene primer amplification. Some clones are missing from TCRdb's copy, which holds only in-frame ones; the method was immunoSEQ multiplex PCR. D and trimming were read from the DNA, whereas the V and J calls and clone size are those reported in that table. The sample has around 80,000 clones; around 80% are singletons. This sample is part of a study of blood T cell repertoires in COVID-19. Looking at the study overall: Samples taken during acute and convalescent COVID-19 were collected in the United States, Italy and Spain. From T cells, B-cell-depleted T cells, or PBMCs came the material, which was cDNA or gDNA.

The CDR3 sequence is 19 residues long. The chain recombines TRBV21-1 with TRBJ2-7; the table names TRBD1, a call not compared with the DNA. TRBV21-1 constitutes a pseudogene. This sequence originates from a man aged 55 to 70 with acute or convalescent COVID-19. Sequencing was performed on peripheral blood. The CDR3 is CASSKERTGQGVWPYEQYF. CDR3 coding DNA: TGTGCCAGCAGCAAAGAGAGGACGGGACAGGGGGTCTGGCCCTACGAGCAGTACTTC.